The 25 T cell receptor beta chains in this list originate from one sample, sequenced in a study of blood T cell repertoires in COVID-19. This table comes from immunoSEQ multiplex PCR, and its TCRdb copy is limited to in-frame clones, with some not included. The sample contains 120,000 to 150,000 clones, 88% of which appear only once. Sample: peripheral blood. All receptors derive from a man aged 55 to 70 with active or convalescent COVID-19.

V and J are TRBV7-2 and TRBJ2-7; 10 bases map to TRBD2. The V gene's germline CDR1 is SGHTA and CDR2 FQGNSA. Germline trimming cut 9 bases from V and 6 bases from J; bases unmatched to any gene: 11. The CDR3 extends over 14 amino acids. The chain's CDR3 is CASESGTSDREQYF. Here the CDR3 DNA reads TGTGCCAGTGAAAGCGGGACTAGCGACCGCGAGCAGTACTTC.

This sequence joins TRBV11-1 and TRBJ2-7, with D perhaps matching TRBD2 (7 bases). Germline V gene data show CDR1 as SGHAT and CDR2 as FQDESV (reference sequence). CDR3 length equals 13 residues. Trimming removed 7 bases at V and 6 bases at J, with 16 bases between. Here the CDR3 DNA reads TGTGCCAGCAACAAAGGAGGGGGGGGCGAGCAGTACTTC. The encoded protein is CASNKGGGGEQYF. The whole variable domain, filled in from reference TRBV11-1 and TRBJ2-7, reads EAEVAQSPRYKITEKSQAVAFWCDPISGHATLYWYRQILGQGPELLVQFQDESVVDDSQLPKDRFSAERLKGVDSTLKIQPAELGDSAMYLCASNKGGGGEQYFGPGTRLTVT.

The rearrangement uses TRBV24-1 and TRBJ2-1, with TRBD1 matching over 7 bases. V gave up 4 bases and J gave up 9 bases; unmatched junction bases: 11. The CDR3 contains 15 residues. Germline V CDR1 and CDR2: KGHDR, SFDVKD. As DNA, the CDR3 is TGTGCCACCAGTGACCCCGGACAGGTCACCAGTGAGCAGTTCTTC. Translating gives CATSDPGQVTSEQFF.

V is TRBV29-1 and J is TRBJ1-1; D not resolved. In germline, CDR1 is SQVTM, CDR2 ANQGSEA. The CDR3 loop spans 14 amino acids. Trimming took off 4 bases at V and 0 bases at J, with 12 bases between the two ends. CDR3 nucleotides: TGCAGCGTTGGCAGGCCGCTTTTGAACACTGAAGCTTTCTTT. Protein sequence: CSVGRPLLNTEAFF.

The sample holds many counts of this clone. Additional DNA sequences in this sample encode the identical CDR3. The J gene is TRBJ2-3, the V gene TRBV10-2; D remains unclear. Trimming pared 0 bases from V and 0 bases from J, leaving 7 bases between. This CDR3 region has 15 residues. Germline V gene lookup returns CDR1 WSHSY and CDR2 SAAADI. Here the CDR3 DNA reads TGCGCCAGCAGTGAGTCTCCGGTGAGCACAGATACGCAGTATTTT. Its translation: CASSESPVSTDTQYF.

Regarding this clone: Other DNA sequences in the sample encode the same CDR3. The J gene is TRBJ1-2, the V gene TRBV12-3 or TRBV12-4; 8 bases line up with TRBD1. This CDR3 contains 12 residues. V lost 3 bases and J lost 8; bases outside the gene matches: 2. CDR3 amino acids: CASSLPGGGYTF. DNA of the CDR3: TGTGCCAGCAGTTTGCCAGGGGGCGGCTACACCTTC.

This CDR3 reads CASSRGSRLGAGTQYF. CDR3 DNA sequence: TGTGCCAGTAGTCGGGGGAGTAGGCTAGGGGCCGGTACGCAGTATTTT. The rearrangement joins TRBV19 to TRBJ2-3; D might be TRBD2 (6 bases). The CDR3 runs to 16 residues. Trimming stripped 5 bases from V and 8 bases from J, with 23 bases between. Germline V gene sequence: CDR1 LNHDA, CDR2 SQIVND (reference sequence). Variable domain in full (rest from reference TRBV19 and TRBJ2-3): DGGITQSPKYLFRKEGQNVTLSCEQNLNHDAMYWYRQDPGQGLRLIYYSQIVNDFQKGDIAEGYSVSREKKESFPLTVTSAQKNPTAFYLCASSRGSRLGAGTQYFGPGTRLTVL.

The chain uses TRBV6-5 and TRBJ2-1; the match to TRBD2 covers 9 bases. The CDR3 totals 14 residues. Trimming removed 7 bases from V and 2 bases from J; junction bases left unmatched: 3. CDR1 and CDR2 from the germline V gene are MNHEY and SVGAGI. CDR3 DNA sequence: TGTGCCAGCAATATAGCGGGAGCCTACAATGAGCAGTTCTTC. This sequence encodes CASNIAGAYNEQFF.

The chain links TRBV12-5 to TRBJ2-3, with a tentative D call TRBD1 (5 bases). CDR1 is LGHNT and CDR2 is FRNRAP in the germline V gene. The CDR3 extends over 15 amino acids. The V end lost 0 bases, the J end lost 0 bases, and 7 bases lay between the germline ends. DNA for the CDR3: TGTGCTAGTGGTTTGGTAACAGGCAGCACAGATACGCAGTATTTT. Translating it yields CASGLVTGSTDTQYF.

This rearrangement joins TRBV5-4 to TRBJ1-1; D may be TRBD1 (6 bases). The V and J ends lost 1 base and 11 bases respectively, with 21 bases between them. This CDR3 contains 15 residues. From germline, CDR1 is SGHNT and CDR2 YYREEE (reference sequence). The CDR3: CASSLWGGGQRKAFF. The CDR3 DNA sequence: TGTGCCAGCAGCTTGTGGGGGGGCGGACAACGGAAGGCTTTCTTT.

This chain uses TRBV9 with TRBJ2-7; 10 bases match TRBD2. The CDR3 has 15 residues. The V gene's germline CDR1 is SGDLS and CDR2 YYNGEE. With V trimmed by 0 bases and J by 5 bases, 5 bases remained unmatched. CDR3 DNA: TGTGCCAGCAGCGTAGCTAGCGGGAGAGGTAACGAGCAGTACTTC. Amino acid sequence: CASSVASGRGNEQYF.

The chain uses TRBV29-1 and TRBJ2-1; 8 bases map to TRBD2. The germline gives CDR1 SQVTM, CDR2 ANQGSEA. CDR3 length equals 13 residues. V shed 7 bases, J shed 7 bases, and the junction held 9 bases outside the gene matches. CDR3 bases: TGCAGCGCCGAGCGGGAGTCGTTTAATGAGCAGTTCTTC. This sequence encodes CSAERESFNEQFF.

This clone was observed a few times. The V gene is TRBV4-1, the J gene TRBJ1-6, with 8 bases lining up with TRBD1. The CDR3 is 14 residues long. Germline V gene data show CDR1 as MGHRA and CDR2 as YSYEKL. After removal of 4 bases from V and 5 bases from J, the junction contained 1 base not matched to a gene. The CDR3: CASSPGQDNSPLHF. As DNA, the CDR3 is TGCGCCAGCAGCCCGGGACAGGATAATTCACCCCTCCACTTT.

The chain recombines TRBV25-1 with TRBJ2-2; tentatively, D is TRBD1 (6 bases). Trimming shortened V by 5 bases and J by 5 bases, and 6 bases separated the two germline ends. CDR1 and CDR2 (germline): MGHDK, SYGVNS. This CDR3 has 12 residues. CDR3: CASSRGTGELFF. Written as DNA, the CDR3 is TGTGCCAGCAGTAGGGGGACCGGGGAGCTGTTTTTT.

The chain recombines TRBV10-3 with TRBJ2-5, with 8 nucleotides matching TRBD2. V shed 4 bases, J shed 1 base, and the junction held 2 bases outside the gene matches. The CDR3 is 14 residues long. CDR1 and CDR2 (germline): ENHRY, SYGVKD. CDR3 sequence: CAISGREGQETQYF. DNA of the CDR3: TGTGCCATCAGTGGTCGGGAGGGCCAAGAGACCCAGTACTTC.

This CDR3 is CATSDTGTGNYGYTF. Here the CDR3 DNA reads TGTGCCACCAGTGATACCGGGACAGGGAACTATGGCTACACCTTC. This chain links TRBV24-1 with TRBJ1-2; TRBD1 matches at 9 bases. Germline CDR1 is KGHDR and CDR2 is SFDVKD. V dropped 3 bases and J dropped 2; count of bases not matched to a gene: 3. The CDR3 runs to 15 residues.

The chain couples TRBV19 to TRBJ2-1; 10 nucleotides line up with TRBD2. CDR3 length: 15 residues. In germline, CDR1 is LNHDA, CDR2 SQIVND (reference sequence). V was pared by 5 bases and J by 6 bases, with 7 bases of the junction left unmatched. The CDR3 region has the DNA TGTGCCAGTAGTCTGGCTAGCGGGAGCGGCAATGAGCAGTTCTTC. Protein sequence: CASSLASGSGNEQFF. Filled out from reference TRBV19 and TRBJ2-1, the complete variable domain reads DGGITQSPKYLFRKEGQNVTLSCEQNLNHDAMYWYRQDPGQGLRLIYYSQIVNDFQKGDIAEGYSVSREKKESFPLTVTSAQKNPTAFYLCASSLASGSGNEQFFGPGTRLTVL.

This clone appeared a single time. Additional DNA sequences in this sample encode the identical CDR3. This chain links TRBV7-9 with TRBJ1-1, with D possibly being TRBD1 (6 bases). CDR1 and CDR2 (germline): SEHNR, FQNEAQ (reference sequence). This CDR3 is built from 13 residues. Trimming took 5 bases from V and 5 from J, leaving 12 bases between them. The CDR3 reads CASSQQGLTEAFF. The CDR3 nucleotides read TGTGCCAGCAGCCAACAGGGTTTGACTGAAGCTTTCTTT.

The rearrangement uses TRBV18 and TRBJ2-5; D is uncertain. Germline V gene sequence: CDR1 KGHSH, CDR2 LQKENI. Trimming cost V 2 bases and J 2 bases, with 6 bases left between them. This CDR3 is built from 13 residues. The CDR3 loop reads CASSPMAQETQYF. CDR3 DNA sequence: TGTGCCAGCTCACCAATGGCACAAGAGACCCAGTACTTC.

V gene TRBV24-1 combines with J gene TRBJ1-2, with 8 bases aligning to TRBD1. There are 14 residues in the CDR3. The germline V gene has CDR1 KGHDR and CDR2 SFDVKD. The junction had 9 bases not matched to a gene; V was cut back by 7 bases and J by 6 bases. CDR3 sequence reads: CATRPTGQEDGYTF. For the CDR3, the DNA is TGTGCCACCAGGCCCACGGGACAGGAAGATGGCTACACCTTC.

V and J are TRBV12-3 or TRBV12-4 and TRBJ2-3; tentatively, D is TRBD2 (6 bases). This CDR3 region has 13 residues. The V end was cut by 8 bases, the J end by 4 bases, with 13 bases between. The CDR3, as DNA: TGTGCCAGCTCTCTCGGGGAGGCAGATACGCAGTATTTT. It encodes CASSLGEADTQYF.

This clone was counted a single time. The chain is built from TRBV28 and TRBJ1-1; D is unresolved. CDR3 length: 16 amino acids. Deletions cut 5 bases from V and 1 base from J, with 17 bases between. In germline, CDR1 is MDHEN, CDR2 SYDVKM. The CDR3 sequence: CASSLAGSMGNTEAFF. For the CDR3, the DNA is TGTGCCAGCAGTCTGGCAGGCTCGATGGGGAACACTGAAGCTTTCTTT.

In its sample, this clone was seen a few times. This chain joins TRBV5-4 and TRBJ1-3; the D is unclear. The CDR3 spans 13 residues. Between the trimmed V and J ends, which lost 6 bases and 7 bases, there was a span of 14 bases. CDR1 is SGHNT and CDR2 is YYREEE in the germline V gene (reference sequence). The CDR3 sequence: CASKMREANTIYF. The CDR3 region has the DNA TGTGCCAGCAAAATGAGGGAGGCGAACACCATATATTTT.

The chain couples TRBV7-9 to TRBJ2-1, with TRBD1 identical over 9 bases. Germline values: CDR1 SEHNR, CDR2 FQNEAQ (reference sequence). The CDR3 contains 19 residues. V gave up 4 bases and J gave up 3 bases; unmatched junction bases: 16. CDR3 in amino acids: CASSSSTIADRGVYNEQFF. CDR3 in DNA: TGTGCCAGCAGCTCCTCCACCATCGCGGACAGGGGAGTCTACAATGAGCAGTTCTTC.

The sample holds a few counts of this clone. This chain uses TRBV7-9 with TRBJ1-4, with D possibly matching TRBD1 (5 bases). The CDR3 consists of 13 residues. The germline gives CDR1 SEHNR, CDR2 FQNEAQ (reference sequence). The V end lost 3 bases, the J end lost 8 bases, and 10 bases lay between the germline ends. As DNA, the CDR3 is TGTGCCAGCAGCTTCATCCGGGGGGAAAAACTGTTTTTT. Translating it yields CASSFIRGEKLFF.